This record covers a single T cell receptor beta chain. The sample originates from a study of T cell changes during pregnancy in multiple sclerosis. The table came from immunoSEQ multiplex PCR; TCRdb's copy has only in-frame clones and leaves some out. This table holds about 80,000 clones, approximately 90% found once. Trimming removed 6 bases at V and 4 bases at J, with 18 bases between. The CDR3 has 15 residues. CDR1 is MRHNA, CDR2 SNTAGT, per germline. Sequenced material: peripheral blood, taken before pregnancy. The source is a female donor with multiple sclerosis, enrolled in a pregnancy study. This chain connects TRBV6-4 to TRBJ1-2; TRBD1 is a possible D gene (5 bases). In DNA, the CDR3 is TGTGCCAGCAGGGGACCCGGAGGGAGTGGCTATGGCTACACCTTC. It yields the protein CASRGPGGSGYGYTF.